The 10 T cell receptor beta chains reported below all come from one sample, sequenced in a study of human T cells and chemical hapten exposure. Time point: patch test 1, 2 weeks after DPC sensitization. Sample treatment: therapeutic diphenylcyclopropenone sensitization with weekly scalp DPC. TCRdb reprocessed the RACE reads via MiXCR and lists one record per CDR3 protein. The sample shows around 340,000 distinct CDR3 sequences, under 9% of them seen only once. The sample was whole blood, taken in connection with sensitization to the hapten diphenylcyclopropenone (DPC). Receptor source: a woman in her late teens or twenties with alopecia areata. Some clones in this sample may be carry-over from other donors' samples.

The genes are TRBV2 and TRBJ1-2; maybe TRBD1 (6 bases). There are 14 residues in the CDR3. Germline lookup yields CDR1 SNHLY and CDR2 FYNNEI. Trimming removed 1 base at V and 4 bases at J, with 10 bases between. The chain's CDR3 is CASSEEKGGYGYTF. CDR3 nucleotides: TGTGCCAGCAGTGAAGAGAAGGGGGGCTATGGCTACACCTTC.

The J gene is TRBJ2-7, the V gene TRBV12-3 or TRBV12-4, with 7 nucleotides matching TRBD1. V lost 4 bases and J lost 7; bases outside the gene matches: 7. This CDR3 contains 13 residues. The CDR3, as DNA: TGTGCCAGCAGTTCACAGGGGTCTGGAGAGCAGTACTTC. Amino acid sequence: CASSSQGSGEQYF.

This clonotype has a handful of counts. This chain links TRBV12-5 with TRBJ1-1; D might be TRBD1 (5 bases). V was shortened by 4 bases and J by 0 bases, with 6 bases between the two germline ends. The CDR3 consists of 13 residues. Germline V gives CDR1 LGHNT, CDR2 FRNRAP. As DNA, the CDR3 is TGTGCTAGTGGTTGGGGGGTGAACACTGAAGCTTTCTTT. Translating gives CASGWGVNTEAFF.

This clonotype was seen a handful of times. This chain joins TRBV12-3 or TRBV12-4 and TRBJ2-7, with TRBD1 identical over 9 bases. After removal of 5 bases from V and 5 bases from J, the junction contained 7 bases not matched to a gene. This CDR3 region has 14 residues. The CDR3 nucleotides read TGTGCCAGCAGTCGTCGGGACAGGGCCAACGAGCAGTACTTC. As protein: CASSRRDRANEQYF.

This clonotype was counted many times. The genes are TRBV12-3 or TRBV12-4 and TRBJ2-1, with TRBD1 matching over 8 bases. With 0 bases clipped from V and 4 bases from J, the junction kept 8 bases outside the gene matches. This CDR3 has 17 amino acids. The CDR3: CASSLAGQAGVYNEQFF. CDR3 in DNA: TGTGCCAGCAGTTTAGCGGGACAGGCTGGGGTATACAATGAGCAGTTCTTC.

This clonotype was detected ten times or more. CDR3 bases: TGTGCCAGCAGGGACACAGGGGTAGAGAATCAGCCCCAGCATTTT. Translation: CASRDTGVENQPQHF. This sequence joins TRBV12-3 or TRBV12-4 and TRBJ1-5, with TRBD1 matching 7 bases. V lost 6 bases, J lost 4 bases, and 9 bases stayed unmatched. The CDR3 sequence is 15 residues long.

A few counts support this clonotype. The rearrangement joins TRBV4-1 to TRBJ1-1, with TRBD1 matching over 7 bases. V lost 1 base, J lost 1 base, and 6 bases stayed unmatched. The CDR3 runs to 16 residues. Germline V gene lookup returns CDR1 MGHRA and CDR2 YSYEKL. For the CDR3, the DNA is TGCGCCAGCAGCCAAGGACAGGGAGGTAAGAACACTGAAGCTTTCTTT. Translating gives CASSQGQGGKNTEAFF.

This clonotype was counted a few times. The chain carries TRBV3-1 and TRBJ2-7, with D possibly TRBD1 on 6 matching bases. The germline gives CDR1 LGHDT, CDR2 YNNKEL (reference sequence). The V end lost 3 bases, the J end lost 0 bases, and 15 bases lay between the germline ends. The CDR3 totals 16 residues. The CDR3 protein is CASSQVGAESSYEQYF. CDR3 nucleotide sequence: TGTGCCAGCAGCCAGGTGGGGGCCGAGAGCTCCTACGAGCAGTACTTC.

This clonotype was found many times. The rearrangement joins TRBV9 to TRBJ2-7; 11 nucleotides match TRBD1. This CDR3 spans 13 amino acids. Per the germline V gene, CDR1 is SGDLS and CDR2 is YYNGEE. Trimming at V came to 7 bases and at J to 6 bases, leaving 6 bases not matched to a gene. The CDR3 sequence is CASQGTGGGEQYF. The CDR3 region has the DNA TGTGCCAGCCAAGGGACAGGGGGAGGCGAGCAGTACTTC.

In DNA form, the CDR3 reads TGTGCCAGCAGTACTCCAGGGGATAACTATGGCTACACCTTC. Its translation: CASSTPGDNYGYTF. The rearrangement links TRBV6-6 to TRBJ1-2; a possible D gene is TRBD1 (6 bases). The CDR3 spans 14 residues. The germline V gene has CDR1 MNHNY and CDR2 SVGAGI (reference sequence). V dropped 5 bases and J dropped 1 base, with 11 bases sitting between them.